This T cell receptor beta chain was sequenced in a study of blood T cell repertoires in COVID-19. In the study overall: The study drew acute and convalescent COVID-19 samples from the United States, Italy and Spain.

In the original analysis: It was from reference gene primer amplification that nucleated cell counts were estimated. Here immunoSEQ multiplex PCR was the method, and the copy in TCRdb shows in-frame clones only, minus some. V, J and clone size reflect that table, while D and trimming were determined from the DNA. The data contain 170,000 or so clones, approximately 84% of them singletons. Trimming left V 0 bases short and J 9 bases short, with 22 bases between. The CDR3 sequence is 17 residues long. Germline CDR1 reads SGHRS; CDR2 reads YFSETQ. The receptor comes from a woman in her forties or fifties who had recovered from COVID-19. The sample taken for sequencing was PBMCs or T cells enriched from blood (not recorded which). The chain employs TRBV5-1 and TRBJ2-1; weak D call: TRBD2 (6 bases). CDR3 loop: CASSLGSTRSRVGEQFF. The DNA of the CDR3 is TGCGCCAGCAGCTTGGGGTCGACTAGATCGCGGGTCGGTGAGCAGTTCTTC.